These 24 T cell receptor beta chains originate from one sample sequenced in a study of PD-L1 blockade in urothelial cancer. Sequencing was performed with immunoSEQ multiplex PCR; in TCRdb, only in-frame clones are kept and a portion is missing. This sample has 17,000 or so clones, with about 90% found just once. This material consisted of PBMCs, taken around atezolizumab (anti-PD-L1) treatment. All receptors derive from a man aged 45-65 years with urothelial cancer.

This chain uses TRBV7-2 with TRBJ1-5; D is perhaps TRBD1 (6 bases). V dropped 2 bases and J dropped 5 bases, with 10 bases sitting between them. The CDR3 is made up of 14 amino acids. CDR1 and CDR2 from the germline V gene are SGHTA and FQGNSA. The CDR3 is CASSLTGSDQPQHF. CDR3 sequence (DNA): TGTGCCAGCAGCTTAACAGGGAGCGATCAGCCCCAGCATTTT.

V is TRBV7-2 and J is TRBJ2-3; D unclear. Per germline, CDR1 SGHTA and CDR2 FQGNSA. This CDR3 has 13 amino acids. Between the trimmed V and J ends, which lost 0 bases and 7 bases, there was a span of 8 bases. CDR3 protein: CASSLAFHNTQYF. In nucleotides, the CDR3 is TGTGCCAGCAGCTTAGCTTTCCACAATACGCAGTATTTT.

V is TRBV28 and J is TRBJ2-3; TRBD2 matches 11 bases. From germline, CDR1 is MDHEN and CDR2 SYDVKM. V lost 4 bases to trimming and J lost 2 bases; unmatched junction nucleotides: 11. This CDR3 is 18 amino acids long. The CDR3 DNA follows: TGTGCCAGCAGTTCCCCCTTCTCACTAGCGGGAGACACAGATACGCAGTATTTT. The encoded protein is CASSSPFSLAGDTDTQYF.

The rearrangement uses TRBV9 and TRBJ2-3, with a possible D match to TRBD2 (6 bases). Germline lookup yields CDR1 SGDLS and CDR2 YYNGEE. V gave up 2 bases and J gave up 4 bases, with 20 bases separating them. The CDR3 totals 17 residues. CDR3 sequence (DNA): TGTGCCAGCAGCGTGTCTCGGGACTCCCTCAGGGCAGATACGCAGTATTTT. It yields the protein CASSVSRDSLRADTQYF.

V usage is TRBV6-5 and J usage is TRBJ1-2; a possible D gene is TRBD1 (5 bases). The V gene's germline CDR1 is MNHEY and CDR2 SVGAGI. The V and J ends lost 5 bases and 6 bases respectively, with 16 bases between them. The CDR3 loop spans 14 amino acids. The CDR3 protein is CASSRSGNANGYTF. The DNA for the CDR3 is TGTGCCAGCAGTAGATCAGGGAATGCTAATGGCTACACCTTC.

This clone is a singleton in its sample. The chain links TRBV19 to TRBJ2-3, with a weak D call TRBD1 (7 bases). Deletions cut 5 bases from V and 0 bases from J, with 18 bases between. The CDR3 has 17 residues. Germline CDR1 is LNHDA and CDR2 is SQIVND (reference sequence). The CDR3 DNA follows: TGTGCCAGTAGTGCGGGACAGCTTAACCCTAGCACAGATACGCAGTATTTT. This gives the protein CASSAGQLNPSTDTQYF.

The gene calls are TRBV11-2 and TRBJ2-7; D is unclear. Deletions cut 5 bases from V and 6 bases from J, with 26 bases between. Germline-derived CDR1 and CDR2 are SGHAT and FQNNGV. The CDR3 totals 17 residues. CDR3 coding DNA: TGTGCCAGCAGCCACCTCCCCCAAACAATCCGGGTCCCCGAGCAGTACTTC. It yields the protein CASSHLPQTIRVPEQYF.

V gene TRBV5-4 combines with J gene TRBJ2-7; 13 bases map to TRBD2. Trimming cost V 4 bases and J 1 base; bases outside gene matches: 5. Germline lookup yields CDR1 SGHNT and CDR2 YYREEE (reference sequence). CDR3 length equals 16 residues. The CDR3 here is CASSAGTSGDSYEQYF. CDR3 bases: TGTGCCAGCAGCGCGGGGACTAGCGGGGATTCCTACGAGCAGTACTTC.

The chain couples TRBV25-1 to TRBJ2-2; TRBD2 matches 7 bases. The CDR3 runs 15 residues. With 6 bases clipped from V and 3 bases from J, the junction kept 7 bases outside the gene matches. In germline, CDR1 is MGHDK, CDR2 SYGVNS. The CDR3 DNA is TGTGCCAGCAGGCACGGTACTAGCGACACCGGGGAGCTGTTTTTT. Amino acid sequence: CASRHGTSDTGELFF.

The chain uses TRBV5-4 and TRBJ1-2; TRBD1 aligns across 8 bases. CDR1 is SGHNT and CDR2 is YYREEE in the germline V gene (reference sequence). V shed 4 bases and J 8 bases; nucleotides not matched to a gene: 10. This CDR3 comprises 14 residues. The CDR3 bases are TGTGCCAGCAGCGGCCCCCAGGGGGCCCGGGGCTACACCTTC. It encodes CASSGPQGARGYTF.

This clone was seen once. The chain joins TRBV23-1 to TRBJ1-5, with a possible D match to TRBD1 (6 bases). TRBV23-1 qualifies as an ORF whose function is uncertain. CDR3 length equals 19 residues. The V end was cut by 4 bases, the J end by 0 bases, with 22 bases between. CDR3 protein: CASSPPRRRGGYSNQPQHF. The CDR3 region has the DNA TGCGCCAGCAGTCCCCCCCGGAGGAGGGGGGGATATAGCAATCAGCCCCAGCATTTT.

The rearrangement uses TRBV7-9 and TRBJ2-3, with a tentative D call TRBD2 (7 bases). CDR3 length: 14 residues. Trimming removed 2 bases from V and 4 bases from J, with 10 bases in between. CDR1 is SEHNR and CDR2 is FQNEAQ in the germline V gene (reference sequence). As DNA, the CDR3 is TGTGCCAGCAGCTTATGGCGGGGGCCAGATACGCAGTATTTT. It yields the protein CASSLWRGPDTQYF.

The V call is TRBV27, the J call TRBJ2-1, with TRBD2 matching 8 bases. The V and J ends lost 3 bases and 6 bases, in that order; junction bases with no gene match: 1. This CDR3 region has 13 residues. Germline assignment: CDR1 MNHEY and CDR2 SMNVEV (reference sequence). Here the CDR3 DNA reads TGTGCCAGCAGTTTTGCGGGGGGCAATGAGCAGTTCTTC. Its translation: CASSFAGGNEQFF.

As for this clone: One end of the junction varies from germline; a read error may be responsible. This rearrangement joins TRBV15 to TRBJ2-5; TRBD2 agrees at 7 bases. CDR1 and CDR2 (germline): LNHNV, YYDKDF (reference sequence). The CDR3 has 17 residues. Written as DNA, the CDR3 is TGTGCCACCAGCAGAGATAAAGGCCGGGACTACCAAGAGGCCCAGTACTTC. Translation gives CATSRDKGRDYQEAQYF.

The rearrangement links TRBV7-2 to TRBJ2-6; TRBD2 is a possible D gene (5 bases). Germline lookup yields CDR1 SGHTA and CDR2 FQGNSA. The CDR3 is made up of 16 amino acids. The germline V and J ends were trimmed by 5 bases and 0 bases, with 11 bases remaining between them. In DNA, the CDR3 is TGTGCCAGCAGCCGAATACTAGGCTCTGGGGCCAACGTCCTGACTTTC. Translation gives CASSRILGSGANVLTF.

The V and J genes are TRBV7-2 and TRBJ1-1; maybe TRBD1 (5 bases). The V gene lost 5 bases and the J gene lost 7 bases, with 8 bases spanning the gap. Germline CDR1 and CDR2: SGHTA and FQGNSA. This CDR3 spans 11 amino acids. The chain's CDR3 is CASSLRVEAFF. The CDR3 DNA reads TGTGCCAGCAGCCTCAGGGTTGAAGCTTTCTTT.

This clone was seen more than once but under ten times. This chain joins TRBV5-1 and TRBJ2-1, with a tentative D call TRBD1 (5 bases). The CDR3 length is 15 residues. V lost 3 bases and J lost 5, with 15 bases in between. Germline values: CDR1 SGHRS, CDR2 YFSETQ. CDR3 amino acids: CASSSTARSHNEQFF. In nucleotides, the CDR3 is TGCGCCAGCAGCTCGACAGCGCGATCACACAATGAGCAGTTCTTC.

This chain links TRBV27 with TRBJ1-2; a weak D match, TRBD1 (5 bases). CDR1 is MNHEY, CDR2 SMNVEV, per germline (reference sequence). V was clipped by 3 bases and J by 8 bases, with 19 bases between them. This CDR3 has 15 amino acids. Here the CDR3 reads CASSLLPGGGSGYTF. The CDR3 nucleotides are TGTGCCAGCAGTTTGCTTCCCGGGGGGGGGAGCGGCTACACCTTC.

V usage is TRBV7-3 and J usage is TRBJ2-2; the D gene is possibly TRBD2 (7 bases). The CDR3 is 16 amino acids. Per the germline V gene, CDR1 is SGHTA and CDR2 is FQGTGA. With 2 bases removed from V and 6 bases from J, the gap between germline ends came to 16 bases. CDR3 DNA: TGTGCCAGCAGCTTATACCCCGCGGGGGCCGCCGGGGAGCTGTTTTTT. This gives the protein CASSLYPAGAAGELFF.

The rearrangement links TRBV18 to TRBJ2-5; D remains ambiguous. The CDR3 loop spans 15 amino acids. CDR1 is KGHSH, CDR2 LQKENI, per germline. The ends were cut back, 0 bases at V and 2 bases at J, with 10 bases in the middle. The CDR3 protein is CASSPPEQSQETQYF. The CDR3 DNA reads TGTGCCAGCTCACCACCGGAACAGTCTCAAGAGACCCAGTACTTC.

The rearrangement joins TRBV15 to TRBJ2-7; weak D call: TRBD2 (6 bases). The CDR3 covers 13 residues. Germline CDR1 and CDR2: LNHNV and YYDKDF (reference sequence). Deletions cut 9 bases from V and 5 bases from J, with 17 bases between. Written as DNA, the CDR3 is TGTGCCACGGGGACTGGGCCCCCCCACGAGCAGTACTTC. Its protein is CATGTGPPHEQYF.

The chain uses TRBV13 and TRBJ1-2, with a possible D match to TRBD1 (6 bases). Trimming removed 5 bases at V and 4 bases at J, with 23 bases between. The CDR3 runs to 17 residues. Per germline, CDR1 PRHDT and CDR2 FYEKMQ (reference sequence). The CDR3 bases are TGTGCCAGCAGCCAGTTTCGGACAGTTCGGGGTTTCTATGGCTACACCTTC. Translation gives CASSQFRTVRGFYGYTF.

The chain links TRBV5-4 to TRBJ2-1, with a weak D call TRBD2 (5 bases). Trimming took 0 bases from V and 9 from J, leaving 7 bases between them. The germline gives CDR1 SGHNT, CDR2 YYREEE (reference sequence). There are 12 residues in the CDR3. CDR3 bases: TGTGCCAGCAGCTTGGCTGGAGGTGAGCAGTTCTTC. Residues: CASSLAGGEQFF.

The chain links TRBV27 to TRBJ2-7; unclear D gene. The CDR3 contains 13 residues. Germline V gene data show CDR1 as MNHEY and CDR2 as SMNVEV (reference sequence). V gave up 0 bases and J gave up 0 bases, with 3 bases separating them. For the CDR3, the DNA is TGTGCCAGCAGTTTATCGCGCTCCTACGAGCAGTACTTC. Residues: CASSLSRSYEQYF.